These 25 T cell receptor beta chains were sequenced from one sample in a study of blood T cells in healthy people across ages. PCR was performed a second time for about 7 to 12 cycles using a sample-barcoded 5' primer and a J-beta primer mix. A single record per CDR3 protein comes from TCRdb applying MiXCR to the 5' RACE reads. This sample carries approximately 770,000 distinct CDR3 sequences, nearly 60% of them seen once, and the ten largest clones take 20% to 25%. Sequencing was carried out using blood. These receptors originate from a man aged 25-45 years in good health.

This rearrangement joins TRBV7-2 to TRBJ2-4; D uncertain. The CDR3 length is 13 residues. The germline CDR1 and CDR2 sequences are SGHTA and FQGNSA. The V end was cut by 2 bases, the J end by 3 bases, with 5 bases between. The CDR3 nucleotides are TGTGCCAGCAGCTTAAGCTACAAAAACATTCAGTACTTC. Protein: CASSLSYKNIQYF. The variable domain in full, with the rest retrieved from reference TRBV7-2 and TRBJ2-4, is GAGVSQSPSNKVTEKGKDVELRCDPISGHTALYWYRQSLGQGLEFLIYFQGNSAPDKSGLPSDRFSAERTGGSVSTLTIQRTQQEDSAVYLCASSLSYKNIQYFGAGTRLSVL.

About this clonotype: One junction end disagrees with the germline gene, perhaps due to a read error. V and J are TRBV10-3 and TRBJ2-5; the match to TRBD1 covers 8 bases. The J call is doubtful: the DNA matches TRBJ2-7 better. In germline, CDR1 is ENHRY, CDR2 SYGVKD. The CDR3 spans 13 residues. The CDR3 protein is CATSETGAYEQYF. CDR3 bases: TGTGCCACCAGTGAGACAGGGGCTTACGAGCAGTACTTC.

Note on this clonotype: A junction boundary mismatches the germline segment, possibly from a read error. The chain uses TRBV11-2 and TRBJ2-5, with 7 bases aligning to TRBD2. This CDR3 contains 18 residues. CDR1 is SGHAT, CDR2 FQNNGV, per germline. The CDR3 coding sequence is TGTGCCAGCAGCTTAAATGTTTGGGCGGGAGTCTTCAAAGAGACTCAGTACTTC. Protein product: CASSLNVWAGVFKETQYF. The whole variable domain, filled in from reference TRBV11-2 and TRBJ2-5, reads EAGVAQSPRYKIIEKRQSVAFWCNPISGHATLYWYQQILGQGPKLLIQFQNNGVVDDSQLPKDRFSAERLKGVDSTLKIQPAKLEDSAVYLCASSLNVWAGVFKETQYFGPGTRLLVL.

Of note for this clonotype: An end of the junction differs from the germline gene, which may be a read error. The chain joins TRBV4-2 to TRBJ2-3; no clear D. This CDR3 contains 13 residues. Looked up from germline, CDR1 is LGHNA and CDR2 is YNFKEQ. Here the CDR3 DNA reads TGTGCCGGCAGCCAGCCCCCAGGCGGTACGCAGTATTTT. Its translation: CAGSQPPGGTQYF.

CDR3 sequence: CGTGVVAGQGRETQYF. The CDR3 DNA is TGCGGCACCGGGGTAGTTGCAGGACAGGGTAGAGAGACCCAGTACTTC. The chain employs TRBV29-1 and TRBJ2-4; TRBD1 aligns across 8 bases. The closer fit of TRBJ2-5 to the DNA end suggests the J call may be wrong. The CDR3 totals 16 residues. Looked up from germline, CDR1 is SQVTM and CDR2 is ANQGSEA.

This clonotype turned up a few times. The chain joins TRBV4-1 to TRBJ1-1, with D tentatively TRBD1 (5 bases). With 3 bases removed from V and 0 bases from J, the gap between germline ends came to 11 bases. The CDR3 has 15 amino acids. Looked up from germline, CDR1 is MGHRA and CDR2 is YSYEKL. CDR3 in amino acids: CASSHPGRLNTEAFF. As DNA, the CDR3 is TGCGCCAGCAGCCACCCGGGACGGCTGAACACTGAAGCTTTCTTT.

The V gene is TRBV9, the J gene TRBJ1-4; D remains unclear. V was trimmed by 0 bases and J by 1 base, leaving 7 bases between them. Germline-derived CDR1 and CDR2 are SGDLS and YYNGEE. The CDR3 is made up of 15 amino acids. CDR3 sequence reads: CASSVATGTNEKLFF. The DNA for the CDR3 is TGTGCCAGCAGCGTAGCTACGGGAACTAATGAAAAACTGTTTTTT.

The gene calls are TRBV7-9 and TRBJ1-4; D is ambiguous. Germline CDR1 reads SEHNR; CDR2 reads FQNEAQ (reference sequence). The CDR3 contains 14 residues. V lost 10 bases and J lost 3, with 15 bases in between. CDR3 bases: TGTGCCACCCGACTAGAGGGAGCTAATGAAAAACTGTTTTTT. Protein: CATRLEGANEKLFF.

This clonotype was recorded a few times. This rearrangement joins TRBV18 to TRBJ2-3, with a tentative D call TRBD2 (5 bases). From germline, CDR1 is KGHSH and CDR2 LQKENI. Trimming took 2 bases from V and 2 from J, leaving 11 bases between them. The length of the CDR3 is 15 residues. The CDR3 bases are TGTGCCAGCTCACCAGAGGGAAGGACCACAGATACGCAGTATTTT. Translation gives CASSPEGRTTDTQYF. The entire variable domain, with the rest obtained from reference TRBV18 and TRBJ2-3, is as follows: NAGVMQNPRHLVRRRGQEARLRCSPMKGHSHVYWYRQLPEEGLKFMVYLQKENIIDESGMPKERFSAEFPKEGPSILRIQQVVRGDSAAYFCASSPEGRTTDTQYFGPGTRLTVL.

DNA of the CDR3: TGTGCCAGCAGCTTTGGGGAGGGTCCTTCCAATGAGCAGTTCTTC. This translates into CASSFGEGPSNEQFF. The V and J genes are TRBV11-2 and TRBJ2-1; TRBD2 aligns across 7 bases. V shed 3 bases and J 6 bases; nucleotides not matched to a gene: 8. Germline V gene sequence: CDR1 SGHAT, CDR2 FQNNGV. The CDR3 consists of 15 residues.

The CDR3 nucleotides are TGTGCCACCAGTGATTCCGGCAGGAACTATGGCTACACCTTC. Its translation: CATSDSGRNYGYTF. The rearrangement links TRBV24-1 to TRBJ1-2; D unresolved. In germline, CDR1 is KGHDR, CDR2 SFDVKD. This CDR3 has 14 amino acids. V lost 2 bases to trimming and J lost 2 bases, with 8 bases between them.

CDR3 bases: TGTGCCAGCAGCTTAGCCGTTGGACTTCCCTACGAGCAGTACTTC. Encoded protein: CASSLAVGLPYEQYF. The rearrangement uses TRBV7-9 and TRBJ2-7; possible D gene TRBD2, 5 bases. Germline V gene data show CDR1 as SEHNR and CDR2 as FQNEAQ (reference sequence). This CDR3 has 15 residues. V dropped 0 bases and J dropped 2 bases, with 11 bases sitting between them.

CDR3 nucleotide sequence: TGTGCCAGCACCCAAGACAGAACCTCCTACAATGAGCAGTTCTTC. As protein: CASTQDRTSYNEQFF. The chain is built from TRBV27 and TRBJ2-1; D is perhaps TRBD1 (5 bases). This CDR3 is built from 15 residues. Germline CDR1 MNHEY, CDR2 SMNVEV (reference sequence). Trimming cost V 7 bases and J 0 bases, with 13 bases left between them.

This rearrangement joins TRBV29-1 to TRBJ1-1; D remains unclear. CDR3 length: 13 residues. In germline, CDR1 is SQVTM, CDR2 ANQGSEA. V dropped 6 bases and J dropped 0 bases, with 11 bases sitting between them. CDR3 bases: TGCAGCGTGTACGGGATCATGAACACTGAAGCTTTCTTT. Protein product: CSVYGIMNTEAFF. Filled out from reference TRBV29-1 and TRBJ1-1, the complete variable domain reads SAVISQKPSRDICQRGTSLTIQCQVDSQVTMMFWYRQQPGQSLTLIATANQGSEATYESGFVIDKFPISRPNLTFSTLTVSNMSPEDSSIYLCSVYGIMNTEAFFGQGTRLTVV.

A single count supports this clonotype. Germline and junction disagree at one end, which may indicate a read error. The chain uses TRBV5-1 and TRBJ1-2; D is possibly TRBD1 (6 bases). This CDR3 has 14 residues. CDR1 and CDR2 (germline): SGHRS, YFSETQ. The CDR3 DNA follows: TGCGCCAGCAGTTTGGACAGCTCTAACTATGGCTACACCTTC. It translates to CASSLDSSNYGYTF.

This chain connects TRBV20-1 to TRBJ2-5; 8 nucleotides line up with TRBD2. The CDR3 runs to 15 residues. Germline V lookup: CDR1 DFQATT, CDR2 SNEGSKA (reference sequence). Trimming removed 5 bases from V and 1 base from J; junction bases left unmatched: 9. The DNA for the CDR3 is TGCAGTGCTGCGGCAAGCGGGAGTTCCCAAGAGACCCAGTACTTC. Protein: CSAAASGSSQETQYF.

The CDR3 nucleotides are TGTGCCAGCAGTGAGAAAGGCGGCTACACCTTC. Protein product: CASSEKGGYTF. The chain carries TRBV6-1 and TRBJ1-2, with no clear D. From germline, CDR1 is MNHNS and CDR2 SASEGT. There are 11 residues in the CDR3. V was shortened by 3 bases and J by 8 bases, with 7 bases between the two germline ends.

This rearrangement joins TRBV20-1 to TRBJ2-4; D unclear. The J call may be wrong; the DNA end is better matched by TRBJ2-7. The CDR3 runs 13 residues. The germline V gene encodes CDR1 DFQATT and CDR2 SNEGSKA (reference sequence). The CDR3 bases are TGCAGTGCCGACCCGTCAGAATCCTACGAGCAGTACTTC. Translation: CSADPSESYEQYF.

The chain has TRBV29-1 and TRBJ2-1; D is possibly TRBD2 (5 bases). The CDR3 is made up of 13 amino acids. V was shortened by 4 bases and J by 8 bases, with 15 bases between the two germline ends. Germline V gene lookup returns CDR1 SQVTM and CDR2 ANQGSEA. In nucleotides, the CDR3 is TGCAGCGTTGTGGTGAGGGTTCGGGATGAGCAGTTCTTC. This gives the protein CSVVVRVRDEQFF.

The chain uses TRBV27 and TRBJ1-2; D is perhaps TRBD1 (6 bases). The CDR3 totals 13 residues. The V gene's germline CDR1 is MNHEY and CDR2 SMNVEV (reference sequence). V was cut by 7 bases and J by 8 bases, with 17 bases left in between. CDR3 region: CASKLRGEFGYTF. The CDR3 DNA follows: TGTGCCAGCAAACTGAGGGGGGAGTTCGGCTACACCTTC.

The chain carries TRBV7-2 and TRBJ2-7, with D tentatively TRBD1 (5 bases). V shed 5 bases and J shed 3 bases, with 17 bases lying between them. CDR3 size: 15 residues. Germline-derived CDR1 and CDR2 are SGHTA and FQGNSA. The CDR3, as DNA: TGTGCCAGCAGCCCCAATGCCGGACAAATCTACGAGCAGTACTTC. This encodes CASSPNAGQIYEQYF.

The CDR3 DNA follows: TGTGCCAGCAGTTACTCTGAATTACTCCCCAGCTCCTACAATGAGCAGTTCTTC. This gives the protein CASSYSELLPSSYNEQFF. This sequence joins TRBV6-2 or TRBV6-3 and TRBJ2-1; no reliable D call. V shed 0 bases and J shed 0 bases, with 15 bases lying between them. Germline assignment: CDR1 MNHEY and CDR2 SVGEGT. The CDR3 sequence is 18 residues long.

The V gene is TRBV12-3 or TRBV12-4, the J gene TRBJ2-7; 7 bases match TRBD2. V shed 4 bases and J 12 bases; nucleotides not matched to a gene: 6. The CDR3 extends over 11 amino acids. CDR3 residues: CASSSRGESYF. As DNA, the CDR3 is TGTGCCAGCAGTTCTCGGGGGGAGTCGTACTTC.

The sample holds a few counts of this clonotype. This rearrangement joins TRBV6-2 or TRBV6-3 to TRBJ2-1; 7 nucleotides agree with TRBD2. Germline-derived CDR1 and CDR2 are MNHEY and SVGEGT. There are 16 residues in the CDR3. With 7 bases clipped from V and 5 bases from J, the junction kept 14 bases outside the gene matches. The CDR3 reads CASTSIRLAANNEQFF. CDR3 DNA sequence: TGTGCCAGCACCTCGATTCGGCTAGCGGCTAACAATGAGCAGTTCTTC.

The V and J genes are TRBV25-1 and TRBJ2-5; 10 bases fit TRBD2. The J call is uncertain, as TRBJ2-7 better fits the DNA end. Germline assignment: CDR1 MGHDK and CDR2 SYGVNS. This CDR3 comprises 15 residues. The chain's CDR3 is CASHRTGTSDGEQYF. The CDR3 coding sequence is TGTGCCAGCCACAGGACCGGGACTAGCGACGGCGAGCAGTACTTC.